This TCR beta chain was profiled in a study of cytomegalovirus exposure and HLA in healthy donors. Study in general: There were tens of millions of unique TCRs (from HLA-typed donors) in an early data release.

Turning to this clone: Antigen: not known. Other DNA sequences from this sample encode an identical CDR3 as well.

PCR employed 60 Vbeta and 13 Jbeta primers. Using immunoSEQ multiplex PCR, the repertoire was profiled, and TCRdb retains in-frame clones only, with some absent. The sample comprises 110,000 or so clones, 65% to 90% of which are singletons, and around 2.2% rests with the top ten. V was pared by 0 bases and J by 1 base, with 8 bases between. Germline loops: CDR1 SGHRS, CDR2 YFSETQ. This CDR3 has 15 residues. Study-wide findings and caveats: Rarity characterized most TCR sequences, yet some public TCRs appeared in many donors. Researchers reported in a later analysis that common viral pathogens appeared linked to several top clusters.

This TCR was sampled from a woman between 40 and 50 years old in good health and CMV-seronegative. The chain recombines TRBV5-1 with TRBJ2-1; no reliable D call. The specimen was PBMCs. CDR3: CASSLELVSYNEQFF. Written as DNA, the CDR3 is TGCGCCAGCAGCTTGGAACTGGTTTCCTACAATGAGCAGTTCTTC. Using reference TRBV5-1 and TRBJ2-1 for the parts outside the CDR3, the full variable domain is KAGVTQTPRYLIKTRGQQVTLSCSPISGHRSVSWYQQTPGQGLQFLFEYFSETQRNKGNFPGRFSGRQFSNSRSEMNVSTLELGDSALYLCASSLELVSYNEQFFGPGTRLTVL.